The entry below gives a single T cell receptor beta chain sequence along with its context. Antigen specificity is unknown. This entry belongs to a study of tumor-infiltrating lymphocytes in primary liver carcinoma. General observations from the study: The study found tumor-adjacent and tumor-blood pairs overlapped less than tumor region pairs. It was observed that only about 7-25% of the top clones appeared in every one of the five tumor regions.

It was from approximately 22-30 mg of unsorted bulk tissue that RNA and DNA were co-extracted. The patients, who had chronic HBV infection, were treatment-naive (untreated). The CDR3 covers 16 residues. In germline, CDR1 is MGHRA, CDR2 YSYEKL. V gave up 4 bases and J gave up 15 bases, with 28 bases separating them. From around 500 ng total RNA, TCR beta cDNA was generated with a primer in the constant region. Slightly modified ARM-PCR with three nested multiplex PCR rounds yielded TCR beta libraries. The two initial PCR rounds, nine to eleven cycles each, used TRBV1-TRBV30 forward and C-beta reverse primers. TCRdb independently ran MiXCR on the multiplex PCR reads; one entry per CDR3 protein. The profile shows approximately 30,000 distinct CDR3 sequences, roughly 70% of them singletons.

What was sequenced was liver tumor tissue from sampling region 3. Subset reported: tumor region T3, left-lateral pole. V and J are TRBV4-1 and TRBJ2-4; D is perhaps TRBD2 (5 bases). The receptor was isolated from a woman aged 25 to 39 with primary liver carcinoma and hepatitis B virus infection. This CDR3 is CASSPEMNRETGKWYF. The CDR3 coding sequence is TGCGCCAGCAGCCCAGAGATGAATAGGGAGACGGGCAAATGGTACTTC.